This T cell receptor beta chain was recorded in a study of CD8+ T cells in alopecia areata. cDNA reverse transcribed from extracted RNA served as the sequencing template. Generated by immunoSEQ multiplex PCR, the TCRdb table keeps only in-frame clones and is missing some. This sample yields around 65,000 clones, of which around half are seen a single time; approximately 17% belongs to the top ten. This CDR3 spans 18 amino acids. CDR1 and CDR2 from the germline V gene are LNHDA and SQIVND (reference sequence). Trimming stripped 1 base from V and 5 bases from J, with 21 bases between. This receptor was obtained from a human donor with alopecia areata. V gene TRBV19 combines with J gene TRBJ2-1; tentative D call: TRBD2 (6 bases). Specimen: CD8+ T cells sorted from blood, collected at week 0. CDR3 DNA sequence: TGTGCCAGTAGTATAGTCGTCGTTTGGGTAGCGGAGAACAATGAGCAGTTCTTC. Translating gives CASSIVVVWVAENNEQFF.